The 5 T cell receptor beta chains in this list originate from one sample, sequenced in a study of T cells in Graves' hyperthyroidism and ophthalmopathy. Template material for amplifying TCR beta CDR3 regions consisted of RNA transcripts. The HTBI set primed first-round TCR CDR3 RT-PCR. TCRdb recomputed calls from the multiplex PCR reads with MiXCR, one row per CDR3 protein. The table records 700,000 or so distinct CDR3 sequences, 16% of them present only once. Sequencing was carried out using blood. These receptors came from a man aged 18 to 30 with Graves' hyperthyroidism.

There are many counts of this clonotype. The CDR3 protein is CASSLVEAGGETQYF. The CDR3, as DNA: TGTGCCAGCAGTTTGGTAGAGGCCGGGGGGGAGACCCAGTACTTC. The gene calls are TRBV28 and TRBJ2-5, with 7 nucleotides matching TRBD2. Unmatched junction bases numbered 9, after V lost 3 bases and J lost 5 bases. This CDR3 contains 15 residues. In germline, CDR1 is MDHEN, CDR2 SYDVKM. The complete variable domain, with remaining parts taken from reference TRBV28 and TRBJ2-5, reads DVKVTQSSRYLVKRTGEKVFLECVQDMDHENMFWYRQDPGLGLRLIYFSYDVKMKEKGDIPEGYSVSREKKERFSLILESASTNQTSMYLCASSLVEAGGETQYFGPGTRLLVL.

This clonotype was counted only a few times. The chain employs TRBV10-3 and TRBJ2-3; 7 nucleotides match TRBD1. CDR1 is ENHRY and CDR2 is SYGVKD in the germline V gene. The CDR3 is made up of 16 amino acids. J was trimmed by 2 bases and V by 2 bases; bases with no gene match: 7. In DNA form, the CDR3 reads TGTGCCATCAGTGAGCGCTCCGGGACAGTCACAGATACGCAGTATTTT. Translation: CAISERSGTVTDTQYF.

As concerns this clonotype: Without the conserved terminal phenylalanine or tryptophan, this CDR3 likely stems from a read error. This sequence joins TRBV30 and TRBJ1-1, with D unresolved. The CDR3 extends over 14 amino acids. V lost 1 base to trimming and J lost 1 base, with 10 bases between them. In germline, CDR1 is GTSNPN, CDR2 SVGIG (reference sequence). CDR3 sequence: CAWSAGSGNTEAFL. In DNA, the CDR3 is TGTGCCTGGAGTGCGGGGTCTGGGAACACTGAAGCTTTCCTT.

The chain employs TRBV6-1 and TRBJ2-5; TRBD2 agrees at 11 bases. Germline CDR1 MNHNS, CDR2 SASEGT. V gave up 2 bases and J gave up 4 bases; unmatched junction bases: 12. The CDR3 contains 18 residues. The CDR3 spells CASSELGLAVEGIETQYF. The CDR3 DNA sequence: TGTGCCAGCAGTGAATTGGGACTAGCGGTTGAAGGAATAGAGACCCAGTACTTC.

This clonotype was picked up many times. The chain combines TRBV2 with TRBJ2-7; TRBD2 matches 13 bases. The germline V gene encodes CDR1 SNHLY and CDR2 FYNNEI. CDR3 length: 16 residues. V was clipped by 6 bases and J by 2 bases; unmatched bases: 7. The CDR3 nucleotides read TGTGCCAGCAGCTTGCTAACTAGCGGGAGGGCCTACGAGCAGTACTTC. It encodes CASSLLTSGRAYEQYF.